Here is one T cell receptor beta chain with its context. The data are from a study of sequential checkpoint blockade in melanoma. Study in general: Randomization was 1:1 between first-line nivolumab→ipilimumab and ipilimumab→nivolumab. After both sequences, patients received maintenance nivolumab.

Profiled with immunoSEQ multiplex PCR; TCRdb holds only in-frame clones, not every one. The table has about 6,900 clones, about 80% seen once. Treatment denoted: randomized to nivolumab then ipilimumab (arm A) or the reverse (arm B). DNA-damaging chemotherapy had not been given to any patient beforehand. From thawed PBMCs, live CD3+CD8+ cells negative for CD19 and CD56 were sorted. The clonotype comes from a human donor with melanoma. Sequencing was performed on CD8+ T cells sorted from blood (inferred from file names), taken from a patient given nivolumab and ipilimumab in sequence.

The CDR3 region is CASGSVYEQYF. The CDR3 coding sequence is TGTGCCAGCGGGAGTGTGTACGAGCAGTACTTC. This chain joins TRBV25-1 and TRBJ2-7; tentative D call: TRBD2 (5 bases). Trimming removed 8 bases at V and 4 bases at J, with 9 bases between. The germline V gene has CDR1 MGHDK and CDR2 SYGVNS. This CDR3 is built from 11 residues.